These 6 T cell receptor beta chains were all obtained from the same sample, sequenced in a study of spatial heterogeneity in lung cancer. TCRdb reprocessed the 5' RACE reads via MiXCR and lists one record per CDR3 protein. This table holds 43,000 or so distinct CDR3 sequences, 12% found once. Time point meaning: blood at routine non-recurrence follow-up after resection. The specimen comprised PBMCs, sampled at follow-up. These receptors all stem from a male donor with early-stage non-small cell lung cancer.

This clonotype was seen only a few times. V gene TRBV20-1 combines with J gene TRBJ1-5, with TRBD1 as a possible D gene (5 bases). This CDR3 contains 17 residues. CDR1 is DFQATT and CDR2 is SNEGSKA in the germline V gene (reference sequence). V was trimmed by 3 bases and J by 0 bases, leaving 18 bases between them. CDR3 DNA: TGCAGTGCTAGTAGAGGGCAGGGAGGATATAGCAATCAGCCCCAGCATTTT. It is translated as CSASRGQGGYSNQPQHF.

This clonotype was detected ten times or more. This sequence joins TRBV6-2 or TRBV6-3 and TRBJ1-4; no clear D. The CDR3 totals 13 residues. Germline V gene data show CDR1 as MNHEY and CDR2 as SVGEGT. Between the trimmed V and J ends, which lost 2 bases and 4 bases, there was a span of 5 bases. The chain's CDR3 is CASSYVLNEKLFF. The CDR3 DNA is TGTGCCAGCAGTTACGTGCTTAATGAAAAACTGTTTTTT.

This clonotype was seen a handful of times. A much larger clone sits a single nucleotide away, making a read error possible. The J gene is TRBJ2-7, the V gene TRBV12-3 or TRBV12-4; TRBD1 agrees at 10 bases. Trimming removed 7 bases from V and 3 bases from J; junction bases left unmatched: 6. The CDR3 totals 14 residues. CDR3 in DNA: TGTGCCAGCACTCGGACAGGGGGGAGCTACGAGCAGTACTTC. Its protein product is CASTRTGGSYEQYF.

V usage is TRBV7-9 and J usage is TRBJ1-4; D possibly corresponds to TRBD1 (6 bases). CDR1 SEHNR and CDR2 FQNEAQ come from the germline V gene (reference sequence). The CDR3 contains 14 residues. Deletions cut 3 bases from V and 8 bases from J, with 13 bases between. In DNA, the CDR3 is TGTGCCAGCAGCTTGGGCAGGGGCGAGGAAAAACTGTTTTTT. It is translated as CASSLGRGEEKLFF.

This clonotype has only a few counts. This chain links TRBV12-3 or TRBV12-4 with TRBJ2-7; perhaps TRBD2 as D (5 bases). CDR3 size: 15 residues. V was clipped by 6 bases and J by 0 bases, with 15 bases between them. The CDR3 DNA reads as TGTGCCAGCAGCCGAGGGCAGAGGGCCTCCTACGAGCAGTACTTC. Its translation is CASSRGQRASYEQYF.

This clonotype has a count of ten or more. The V and J genes are TRBV4-3 and TRBJ2-4, with D possibly being TRBD2 (6 bases). The CDR3 contains 15 residues. The V gene lost 0 bases and the J gene lost 5 bases, with 11 bases spanning the gap. CDR1 and CDR2 from the germline V gene are LGHNA and YSLEER. CDR3 sequence: CASSQDRRVENIQYF. DNA for the CDR3: TGCGCCAGCAGCCAAGATCGGAGGGTAGAAAACATTCAGTACTTC.